This passage covers 5 T cell receptor beta chains from one sample sequenced in a study of blood T cell repertoires in COVID-19. Profiling relied on immunoSEQ multiplex PCR, and the TCRdb table lists in-frame clones only, not all of them. The sample includes roughly 330,000 clones, roughly 86% of them seen just once. What was sequenced was PBMCs or T cells enriched from blood (not recorded which). These receptors were obtained from a woman in her twenties or thirties who had recovered from COVID-19.

The chain employs TRBV10-3 and TRBJ2-2; TRBD2 matches 11 bases. Trimming removed 2 bases from V and 1 base from J; junction bases left unmatched: 6. The CDR3 runs to 18 residues. CDR1 ENHRY and CDR2 SYGVKD come from the germline V gene. CDR3 nucleotides: TGTGCCATCAGTGAGGCCCCCACTAGCGGGAGGAACACCGGGGAGCTGTTTTTT. Translation gives CAISEAPTSGRNTGELFF.

This chain uses TRBV5-3 with TRBJ1-4; the match to TRBD1 covers 7 bases. TRBV5-3 is an open reading frame whose function is uncertain. The ends lost 4 bases at V and 7 bases at J; junction bases unmatched: 13. This CDR3 has 16 residues. CDR3 coding DNA: TGTGCCAGAAGCCCGGGACAGAGAGGGCTTAGTGAAAAACTGTTTTTT. Translating it yields CARSPGQRGLSEKLFF.

V gene TRBV11-3 combines with J gene TRBJ2-2; D uncertain. The CDR3 runs to 16 residues. CDR1 is SGHNT, CDR2 YENEEA, per germline. V was clipped by 8 bases and J by 2 bases, with 18 bases between them. CDR3: CASRAGPTTNTGELFF. CDR3 sequence (DNA): TGTGCCAGCCGCGCCGGTCCCACGACAAACACCGGGGAGCTGTTTTTT.

The V call is TRBV11-2, the J call TRBJ1-4; no clear D. The V and J ends lost 1 base and 4 bases respectively, with 10 bases between them. Germline assignment: CDR1 SGHAT and CDR2 FQNNGV. The CDR3 contains 15 residues. The CDR3 sequence: CASSLGGGLNEKLFF. The CDR3 nucleotides read TGTGCCAGCAGCTTAGGCGGAGGGCTTAATGAAAAACTGTTTTTT. The full variable domain, in which reference TRBV11-2 and TRBJ1-4 provide the parts outside the CDR3, is EAGVAQSPRYKIIEKRQSVAFWCNPISGHATLYWYQQILGQGPKLLIQFQNNGVVDDSQLPKDRFSAERLKGVDSTLKIQPAKLEDSAVYLCASSLGGGLNEKLFFGSGTQLSVL.

The V and J genes are TRBV6-2 or TRBV6-3 and TRBJ1-5; D uncertain. The V end lost 0 bases, the J end lost 0 bases, and 9 bases lay between the germline ends. This CDR3 region has 16 residues. Germline CDR1 is MNHEY and CDR2 is SVGEGT. In nucleotides, the CDR3 is TGTGCCAGCAGTTACTCAAACGGGGTTAGCAATCAGCCCCAGCATTTT. This gives the protein CASSYSNGVSNQPQHF.